These 9 T cell receptor beta chains originate from one sample sequenced in a study of shared clonotypes between healthy human individuals. Assay: immunoSEQ multiplex PCR; the TCRdb copy retains only in-frame clones and omits some. The profile covers fewer than 2.5 million clones, with 93% appearing a single time and approximately 0.35% taken by the ten largest. Sequenced sample: naive CD4+ T cells from PBMCs. Subset in this sample: CD45RA+ positively selected. The receptors derive from a man between 18 and 29 years old in good health. Some clones in this sample may be carry-over from other donors' samples.

The V gene is TRBV18, the J gene TRBJ1-2, with a tentative D call TRBD1 (6 bases). There are 13 residues in the CDR3. Trimming pared 5 bases from V and 7 bases from J, leaving 14 bases between. Germline values: CDR1 KGHSH, CDR2 LQKENI. The CDR3: CASSMDSSGGYTF. The CDR3 nucleotides are TGTGCCAGCTCAATGGACAGTTCTGGTGGCTACACCTTC.

The rearrangement joins TRBV7-2 to TRBJ2-7; D gene ambiguous. Between the trimmed V and J ends, which lost 5 bases and 5 bases, there was a span of 16 bases. In germline, CDR1 is SGHTA, CDR2 FQGNSA. The CDR3 has 14 amino acids. The CDR3 loop is CASSPRVPNHEQYF. The CDR3 DNA is TGTGCCAGCAGCCCACGGGTCCCGAACCACGAGCAGTACTTC.

The V call is TRBV7-2, the J call TRBJ2-5; D uncertain. This CDR3 comprises 12 residues. V lost 4 bases to trimming and J lost 5 bases, with 8 bases between them. Germline-derived CDR1 and CDR2 are SGHTA and FQGNSA. CDR3 in DNA: TGTGCCAGCAGCTCCCCCTGGGAGACCCAGTACTTC. It is translated as CASSSPWETQYF.

This clone came up once. This chain uses TRBV6-5 with TRBJ2-3, with a tentative D call TRBD1 (6 bases). V lost 5 bases and J lost 2, with 11 bases in between. Germline V gene data show CDR1 as MNHEY and CDR2 as SVGAGI. The CDR3 runs to 14 residues. CDR3 residues: CASSPGALTDTQYF. Written as DNA, the CDR3 is TGTGCCAGCAGTCCAGGGGCCCTCACAGATACGCAGTATTTT.

The rearrangement uses TRBV18 and TRBJ2-2; 7 bases align to TRBD2. This CDR3 contains 16 residues. Unmatched junction bases numbered 8, after V lost 6 bases and J lost 1 base. Germline assignment: CDR1 KGHSH and CDR2 LQKENI. CDR3 bases: TGTGCCAGCTCCACGGGGGGAACAATGAACACCGGGGAGCTGTTTTTT. This translates into CASSTGGTMNTGELFF. Together with reference TRBV18 and TRBJ2-2, the CDR3 gives the full variable domain: NAGVMQNPRHLVRRRGQEARLRCSPMKGHSHVYWYRQLPEEGLKFMVYLQKENIIDESGMPKERFSAEFPKEGPSILRIQQVVRGDSAAYFCASSTGGTMNTGELFFGEGSRLTVL.

As to this clone: The sample has other DNA sequences that encode this CDR3 too. The V call is TRBV5-1, the J call TRBJ1-2, with D perhaps matching TRBD1 (6 bases). The CDR3 contains 12 residues. Germline V gives CDR1 SGHRS, CDR2 YFSETQ. V was clipped by 4 bases and J by 8 bases, with 12 bases between them. The CDR3 nucleotides read TGCGCCAGCAGCGAAAACAGGGAAGGCTACACCTTC. Its protein is CASSENREGYTF.

The rearrangement uses TRBV6-5 and TRBJ1-1; D not certain. CDR3 length: 16 amino acids. V shed 0 bases and J shed 3 bases, with 14 bases lying between them. The germline CDR1 and CDR2 sequences are MNHEY and SVGAGI. In nucleotides, the CDR3 is TGTGCCAGCAGTTACTCGACGATGATCTGGGACACTGAAGCTTTCTTT. Translating it yields CASSYSTMIWDTEAFF.

The genes are TRBV4-1 and TRBJ2-1, with 8 positions matching TRBD1. This CDR3 is built from 15 residues. CDR1 and CDR2 (germline): MGHRA, YSYEKL. Unmatched junction bases numbered 6, after V lost 4 bases and J lost 4 bases. The CDR3 bases are TGCGCCAGCAGCCTCGGACAGGGCCCATACAATGAGCAGTTCTTC. This encodes CASSLGQGPYNEQFF.

This rearrangement joins TRBV28 to TRBJ2-7; the D is unclear. CDR1 is MDHEN, CDR2 SYDVKM, per germline. The CDR3 covers 13 residues. Trimming cost V 3 bases and J 0 bases, with 6 bases left between them. The CDR3: CASSLRNSYEQYF. The CDR3 DNA follows: TGTGCCAGCAGTTTGAGGAACTCCTACGAGCAGTACTTC.